This passage covers 24 T cell receptor beta chains from one sample sequenced in a study of T cells in narcolepsy. TCRdb's table, derived via immunoSEQ multiplex PCR, lists solely in-frame clones and lacks some. The table records 30,000 to 35,000 clones, roughly four fifths of them present only once. Sequenced: CD45RA- memory CD4+ T cells from PBMCs. The receptors stem from a human donor with narcolepsy.

The genes are TRBV25-1 and TRBJ1-2; TRBD1 might be the D (6 bases). Germline V gene sequence: CDR1 MGHDK, CDR2 SYGVNS. The V and J ends lost 1 base and 8 bases respectively, with 14 bases between them. The CDR3 consists of 14 residues. CDR3 residues: CASSEFPGAGGYTF. The DNA for the CDR3 is TGTGCCAGCAGTGAATTTCCGGGGGCGGGGGGCTACACCTTC.

This clone was seen only a few times. V is TRBV5-3 and J is TRBJ1-1, with a possible D match to TRBD1 (6 bases). TRBV5-3 is an ORF; its function is uncertain. With 4 bases removed from V and 1 base from J, the gap between germline ends came to 11 bases. The CDR3 covers 14 residues. CDR3 nucleotide sequence: TGTGCCAGAAGCACAGGGCTGGGGAACACTGAAGCTTTCTTT. Translating gives CARSTGLGNTEAFF.

The rearrangement joins TRBV5-4 to TRBJ1-5, with D possibly TRBD1 on 5 matching bases. The CDR3 extends over 17 amino acids. V lost 0 bases to trimming and J lost 7 bases, with 20 bases between them. CDR1 is SGHNT and CDR2 is YYREEE in the germline V gene (reference sequence). CDR3 bases: TGTGCCAGCAGCTTGGGGCTCCGGAGGAGGGGTTTCCAGCCCCAGCATTTT. Its protein is CASSLGLRRRGFQPQHF.

This chain joins TRBV5-6 and TRBJ2-1; 7 bases agree with TRBD2. From germline, CDR1 is SGHDT and CDR2 YYEEEE. The length of the CDR3 is 17 residues. V dropped 0 bases and J dropped 2; count of bases not matched to a gene: 8. CDR3 nucleotides: TGTGCCAGCAGCTTGGGTTACGGGAGGCGGACCTACAATGAGCAGTTCTTC. Translated, it gives CASSLGYGRRTYNEQFF.

This clone has a single count. V usage is TRBV19 and J usage is TRBJ2-4, with D perhaps matching TRBD1 (6 bases). This CDR3 is 13 amino acids long. Germline CDR1 reads LNHDA; CDR2 reads SQIVND (reference sequence). V dropped 9 bases and J dropped 5 bases, with 14 bases sitting between them. CDR3 sequence (DNA): TGTGCCAGCAGGGGACGGACCCAAAACATTCAGTACTTC. This gives the protein CASRGRTQNIQYF.

The V gene is TRBV4-2, the J gene TRBJ2-2, with a possible D match to TRBD1 (6 bases). V was clipped by 0 bases and J by 2 bases, with 13 bases between them. This CDR3 comprises 17 residues. The germline CDR1 and CDR2 sequences are LGHNA and YNFKEQ. The CDR3 region has the DNA TGTGCCAGCAGCCAAGATGAGACAGGCACTAACACCGGGGAGCTGTTTTTT. Its translation is CASSQDETGTNTGELFF.

V gene TRBV7-3 combines with J gene TRBJ2-5; TRBD1 matches 12 bases. The CDR3 is 16 amino acids. Unmatched junction bases numbered 9, after V lost 5 bases and J lost 5 bases. Germline-derived CDR1 and CDR2 are SGHTA and FQGTGA. The CDR3 coding sequence is TGTGCCAGCAGCATTTCCGGGACAGGGGGCTGGGAGACCCAGTACTTC. It codes for CASSISGTGGWETQYF.

J is TRBJ2-3 and V is TRBV7-2; D not certain. This CDR3 is 15 amino acids long. V was pared by 5 bases and J by 3 bases, with 15 bases between. Germline V gene sequence: CDR1 SGHTA, CDR2 FQGNSA. The CDR3 sequence is CASSATRQVTDTQYF. The DNA of the CDR3 is TGTGCCAGCAGCGCGACACGCCAGGTGACAGATACGCAGTATTTT.

This clone was seen a single time. The chain carries TRBV6-5 and TRBJ2-1, with 10 nucleotides matching TRBD2. CDR3 length: 14 residues. V gave up 5 bases and J gave up 8 bases; unmatched junction bases: 6. Germline CDR1 is MNHEY and CDR2 is SVGAGI. CDR3 amino acids: CASSLAGARDEQFF. The CDR3 region has the DNA TGTGCCAGCAGTCTAGCGGGGGCGAGGGATGAGCAGTTCTTC.

This chain connects TRBV19 to TRBJ2-1; 10 bases are shared with TRBD1. Germline loops: CDR1 LNHDA, CDR2 SQIVND (reference sequence). J lost 8 bases, V lost 10 bases, and 14 bases had no gene match. The CDR3 is 15 amino acids. For the CDR3, the DNA is TGTGCCACTAAAATGCCGGGACAGGGGCGCTATGAGCAGTTCTTC. Translation: CATKMPGQGRYEQFF.

The V gene is TRBV29-1, the J gene TRBJ1-1; D is uncertain. V lost 4 bases to trimming and J lost 0 bases, with 6 bases between them. CDR1 and CDR2 from the germline V gene are SQVTM and ANQGSEA. The CDR3 is 12 residues long. The CDR3: CSVGQLNTEAFF. The CDR3 DNA reads TGCAGCGTTGGGCAGCTGAACACTGAAGCTTTCTTT.

The gene calls are TRBV5-8 and TRBJ1-1; D is unresolved. V was pared by 3 bases and J by 6 bases, with 6 bases between. The CDR3 extends over 11 amino acids. Germline CDR1 and CDR2: SGHTS and YDEGEE. The CDR3 sequence is CASSWGAEAFF. The CDR3 bases are TGTGCCAGCAGCTGGGGAGCTGAAGCTTTCTTT.

The V gene is TRBV5-6, the J gene TRBJ2-7; weak D call: TRBD2 (5 bases). CDR1 and CDR2 from the germline V gene are SGHDT and YYEEEE. V was clipped by 5 bases and J by 3 bases, with 18 bases between them. This CDR3 contains 15 residues. The CDR3 DNA is TGTGCCAGCAGTCGGGGATTACCAAACGTCTACGAGCAGTACTTC. Encoded protein: CASSRGLPNVYEQYF.

This chain links TRBV7-2 with TRBJ1-2; D not resolved. The germline gives CDR1 SGHTA, CDR2 FQGNSA. The CDR3 extends over 17 amino acids. V was clipped by 5 bases and J by 4 bases, with 23 bases between them. CDR3 coding DNA: TGTGCCAGCAGCCGCGTCTTCGGAGACGGAAAGACCTATGGCTACACCTTC. Residues: CASSRVFGDGKTYGYTF.

The DNA for the CDR3 is TGTGCCAGCAGCATTCGGCCTGGCACTGAAGCTTTCTTT. Protein: CASSIRPGTEAFF. The rearrangement joins TRBV9 to TRBJ1-1; no reliable D call. CDR1 and CDR2 from the germline V gene are SGDLS and YYNGEE. V lost 4 bases and J lost 4, with 11 bases in between. The CDR3 is made up of 13 amino acids. The full variable domain, rest sourced from reference TRBV9 and TRBJ1-1, is DSGVTQTPKHLITATGQRVTLRCSPRSGDLSVYWYQQSLDQGLQFLIQYYNGEERAKGNILERFSAQQFPDLHSELNLSSLELGDSALYFCASSIRPGTEAFFGQGTRLTVV.

V and J are TRBV1 and TRBJ2-7. TRBV1 is flagged as a pseudogene. This CDR3 contains 15 residues. The CDR3 reads CTSSLPRGARYEQYF. The CDR3 DNA reads TGCACCAGCAGCCTCCCCCGAGGGGCTCGCTACGAGCAGTACTTC.

This sequence joins TRBV29-1 and TRBJ1-5; tentative D call: TRBD1 (5 bases). Germline CDR1 SQVTM, CDR2 ANQGSEA. The V end was cut by 3 bases, the J end by 7 bases, with 13 bases between. This CDR3 region has 13 residues. CDR3 residues: CSVETSGGQPQHF. The CDR3 DNA reads TGCAGCGTTGAGACAAGCGGGGGGCAGCCCCAGCATTTT.

This chain uses TRBV6-6 with TRBJ2-1; D unresolved. Germline V lookup: CDR1 MNHNY, CDR2 SVGAGI (reference sequence). This CDR3 is built from 15 residues. V lost 0 bases and J lost 5, with 11 bases in between. The CDR3 bases are TGTGCCAGCAGTTACTCCAATTTGGGAAACAATGAGCAGTTCTTC. Amino acid sequence: CASSYSNLGNNEQFF.

This clone was detected only a few times. The V and J genes are TRBV29-1 and TRBJ2-7; TRBD1 matches 7 bases. Germline CDR1 and CDR2: SQVTM and ANQGSEA. There are 11 residues in the CDR3. V shed 6 bases and J 3 bases; nucleotides not matched to a gene: 2. As DNA, the CDR3 is TGCAGCGTGGGACAGCGCTACGAGCAGTACTTC. It is translated as CSVGQRYEQYF.

This clone was found a few times. The J gene is TRBJ1-2, the V gene TRBV19; tentatively, D is TRBD1 (6 bases). Germline assignment: CDR1 LNHDA and CDR2 SQIVND (reference sequence). The CDR3 runs 13 residues. V was shortened by 6 bases and J by 4 bases, with 12 bases between the two germline ends. CDR3 residues: CASRKDSTYGYTF. The CDR3 region has the DNA TGTGCCAGTAGGAAGGACAGTACCTATGGCTACACCTTC.

This clone occurred once. The chain links TRBV2 to TRBJ1-5; no clear D. There are 12 residues in the CDR3. Per the germline V gene, CDR1 is SNHLY and CDR2 is FYNNEI. Trimming cost V 6 bases and J 4 bases, with 7 bases left between them. Written as DNA, the CDR3 is TGTGCCAGCAGCCGGGGAAATCAGCCCCAGCATTTT. Translating gives CASSRGNQPQHF.

This sequence joins TRBV4-1 and TRBJ1-4; the D is unclear. V shed 4 bases and J shed 6 bases, with 15 bases lying between them. Germline CDR1 reads MGHRA; CDR2 reads YSYEKL. The CDR3 has 15 residues. In DNA, the CDR3 is TGCGCCAGCAGCCCCCAACCGGGAAGGGATGAAAAACTGTTTTTT. This gives the protein CASSPQPGRDEKLFF.

Notes on this clone: At one end, the junction sequence differs from germline, possibly due to a read error. The chain uses TRBV15 and TRBJ1-5; no clear D. The germline V gene has CDR1 LNHNV and CDR2 YYDKDF (reference sequence). The CDR3 length is 12 residues. As DNA, the CDR3 is TGTGCCACCAGAAGAGCCAATCAGCCCCAGCATTTT. It is translated as CATRRANQPQHF.

The chain combines TRBV2 with TRBJ2-7; 8 bases are a match to TRBD1. Germline V gives CDR1 SNHLY, CDR2 FYNNEI. This CDR3 is 19 amino acids long. V lost 7 bases to trimming and J lost 2 bases; unmatched junction nucleotides: 22. The CDR3 is CASKINRDRMRLRPYEQYF. The CDR3, as DNA: TGTGCCAGCAAAATCAACCGGGACAGGATGCGCCTCAGACCCTACGAGCAGTACTTC.